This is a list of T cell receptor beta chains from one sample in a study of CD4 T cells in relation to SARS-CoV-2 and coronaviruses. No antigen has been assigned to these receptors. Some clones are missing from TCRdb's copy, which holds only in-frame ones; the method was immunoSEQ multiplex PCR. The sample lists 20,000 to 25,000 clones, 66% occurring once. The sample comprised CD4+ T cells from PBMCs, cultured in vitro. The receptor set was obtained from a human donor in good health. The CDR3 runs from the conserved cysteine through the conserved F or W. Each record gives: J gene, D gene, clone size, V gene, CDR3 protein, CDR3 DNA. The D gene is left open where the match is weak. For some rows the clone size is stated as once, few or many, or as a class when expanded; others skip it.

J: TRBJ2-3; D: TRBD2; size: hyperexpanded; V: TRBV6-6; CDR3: CASRGTSGRADTQYF; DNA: TGTGCCAGCAGGGGGACTAGCGGGAGGGCGGATACGCAGTATTTT
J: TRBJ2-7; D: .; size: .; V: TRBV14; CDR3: CASSLGAYEQYF; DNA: TGTGCCAGCAGCCTTGGGGCCTACGAGCAGTACTTC
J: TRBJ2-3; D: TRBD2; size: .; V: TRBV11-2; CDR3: CASSSSGGADTQYF; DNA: TGTGCCAGCAGCTCCAGCGGGGGGGCAGATACGCAGTATTTT
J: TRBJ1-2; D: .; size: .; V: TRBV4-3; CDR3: CASSQDLGSVEIYGYTF; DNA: TGCGCCAGCAGCCAAGATCTGGGTTCAGTGGAAATCTATGGCTACACCTTC
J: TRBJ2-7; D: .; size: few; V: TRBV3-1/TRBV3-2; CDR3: CASSPNWVGSYEQYF; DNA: TGTGCCAGCAGCCCCAACTGGGTCGGCTCCTACGAGCAGTACTTC
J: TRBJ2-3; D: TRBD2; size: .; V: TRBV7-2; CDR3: CASSSLAGDTDTQYF; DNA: TGTGCCAGCAGCTCGCTAGCGGGAGACACAGATACGCAGTATTTT
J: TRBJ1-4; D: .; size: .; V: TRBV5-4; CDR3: CASSLEPQSNEKLFF; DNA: TGTGCCAGCAGCTTGGAGCCCCAGAGTAATGAAAAACTGTTTTTT
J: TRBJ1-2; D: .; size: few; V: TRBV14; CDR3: CASSPLRAANYGYTF; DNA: TGTGCCAGCAGCCCCTTGAGAGCCGCTAACTATGGCTACACCTTC
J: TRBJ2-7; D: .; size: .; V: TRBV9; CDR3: CASSPGVGEQYF; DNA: TGTGCCAGCAGCCCGGGGGTCGGCGAGCAGTACTTC
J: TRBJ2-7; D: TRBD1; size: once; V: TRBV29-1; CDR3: CSASGQGTSSYEQYF; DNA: TGCAGCGCTTCGGGACAGGGAACTAGCTCCTACGAGCAGTACTTC
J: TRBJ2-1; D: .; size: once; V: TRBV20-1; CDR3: CSASITGAASYNEQFF; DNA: TGCAGTGCTAGTATCACGGGAGCGGCATCCTACAATGAGCAGTTCTTC
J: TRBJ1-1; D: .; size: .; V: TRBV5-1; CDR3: CASSSTVNSNTEAFF; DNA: TGCGCCAGCAGTTCCACCGTGAACTCGAACACTGAAGCTTTCTTT
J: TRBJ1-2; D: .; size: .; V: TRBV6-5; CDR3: CASSYSRGRKDGYTF; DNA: TGTGCCAGCAGTTACTCACGAGGGAGGAAAGATGGCTACACCTTC
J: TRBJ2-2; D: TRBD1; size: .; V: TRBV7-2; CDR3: CASRGRQGTSAGELFF; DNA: TGTGCCAGCAGAGGGCGACAGGGTACTTCGGCCGGGGAGCTGTTTTTT
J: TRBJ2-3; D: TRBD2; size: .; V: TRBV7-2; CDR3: CASSSLAGGFGDTQYF; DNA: TGTGCCAGCAGCTCCTTAGCGGGGGGGTTCGGGGATACGCAGTATTTT
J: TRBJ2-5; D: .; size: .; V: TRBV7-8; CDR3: CATGRLDWAQYF; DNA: TGTGCCACCGGAAGGCTCGATTGGGCCCAGTACTTC
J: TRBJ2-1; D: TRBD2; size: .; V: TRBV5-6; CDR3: CASSLTSGVYNEQFF; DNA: TGTGCCAGCAGCTTGACTAGCGGGGTCTACAATGAGCAGTTCTTC
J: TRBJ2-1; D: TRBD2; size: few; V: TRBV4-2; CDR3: CASSLTSGTPIYNEQFF; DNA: TGTGCCAGCAGCCTAACTAGCGGCACTCCAATTTACAATGAGCAGTTCTTC
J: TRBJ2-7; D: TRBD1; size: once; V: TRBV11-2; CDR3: CASSPWTGGKDEQYF; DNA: TGTGCCAGCAGCCCATGGACAGGGGGCAAGGACGAGCAGTACTTC
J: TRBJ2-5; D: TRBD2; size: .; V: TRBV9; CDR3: CASSVAASGIQETQYF; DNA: TGTGCCAGCAGCGTAGCAGCTAGCGGGATACAAGAGACCCAGTACTTC
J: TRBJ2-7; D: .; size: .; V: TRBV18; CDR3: CASSPTGQSYEQYF; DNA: TGTGCCAGCTCACCGACGGGACAATCCTACGAGCAGTACTTC
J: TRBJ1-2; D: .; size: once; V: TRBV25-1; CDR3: CASSESGTAYGYTF; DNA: TGTGCCAGCAGTGAATCCGGGACGGCTTATGGCTACACCTTC
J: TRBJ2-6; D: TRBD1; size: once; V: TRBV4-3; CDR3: CASSQDPGGYSGANVLTF; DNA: TGCGCCAGCAGCCAAGATCCAGGGGGCTACTCTGGGGCCAACGTCCTGACTTTC
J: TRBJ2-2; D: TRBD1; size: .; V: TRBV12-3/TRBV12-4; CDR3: CASRNRGTGELFF; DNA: TGTGCCAGCAGGAACAGGGGGACCGGGGAGCTGTTTTTT
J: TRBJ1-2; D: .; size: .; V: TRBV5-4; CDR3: CASTHDLGGLRGYTF; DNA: TGTGCCAGCACCCATGATTTGGGGGGGCTCCGTGGCTACACCTTC
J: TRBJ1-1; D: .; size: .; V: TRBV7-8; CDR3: CASSLGQLNTEAFF; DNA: TGTGCCAGCAGCTTAGGGCAACTGAACACTGAAGCTTTCTTT
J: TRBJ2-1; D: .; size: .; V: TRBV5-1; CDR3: CASSWRAGTEGNEQFF; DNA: TGCGCCAGCAGCTGGAGGGCCGGGACTGAGGGGAATGAGCAGTTCTTC
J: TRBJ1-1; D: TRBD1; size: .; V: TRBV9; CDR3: CASSERAGTANTEAFF; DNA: TGTGCCAGCAGCGAAAGAGCCGGGACAGCGAACACTGAAGCTTTCTTT
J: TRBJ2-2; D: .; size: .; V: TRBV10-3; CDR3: CAISEIGRAGELFF; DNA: TGTGCCATCAGTGAGATAGGCAGGGCCGGGGAGCTGTTTTTT
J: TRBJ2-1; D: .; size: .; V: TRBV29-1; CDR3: CSVPGPGAGEQFF; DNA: TGCAGCGTACCCGGACCAGGGGCGGGTGAGCAGTTCTTC
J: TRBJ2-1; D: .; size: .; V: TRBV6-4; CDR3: CASSDNGGTYNEQFF; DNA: TGTGCCAGCAGTGACAACGGCGGGACCTACAATGAGCAGTTCTTC
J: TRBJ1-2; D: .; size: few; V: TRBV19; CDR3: CASSIEPGVLGGYTF; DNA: TGTGCCAGTAGTATTGAGCCCGGGGTTCTCGGTGGCTACACCTTC
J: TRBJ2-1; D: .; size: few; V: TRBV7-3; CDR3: CASSPGTAGYNEQFF; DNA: TGTGCCAGCAGTCCGGGGACCGCGGGCTACAATGAGCAGTTCTTC